These 11 T cell receptor beta chains were sequenced from one sample in a study of cytomegalovirus exposure and HLA in healthy donors. Researchers ran the PCR with 60 Vbeta and 13 Jbeta primers. The assay was immunoSEQ multiplex PCR, and TCRdb's table has in-frame clones only and misses some. The sample carries around 37,000 clones, around two thirds recorded once. Sample: PBMCs. The receptors derive from a man aged 25-45 years in good health and CMV-seronegative.

The chain is built from TRBV21-1 and TRBJ2-7; the D segment call TRBD2 is taken from the table without a DNA check. TRBV21-1 is deemed a pseudogene. This CDR3 spans 12 amino acids. The CDR3 DNA reads TGTGCCAGCAGTCGTTCGCGGGAGGTTATTGACTTC. Translated: CASSRSREVIDF.

The CDR3 region is CASSQSKQVDQPQHF. DNA of the CDR3: TGCGCCAGCAGTCAATCTAAGCAGGTGGATCAGCCCCAGCATTTT. V usage is TRBV23-1 and J usage is TRBJ1-5; D uncertain. TRBV23-1 is sorted into the ORF group, with uncertain function. The CDR3 is 15 amino acids. V lost 0 bases and J 5 bases, leaving 11 bases between the germline ends.

The chain combines TRBV10-3 with TRBJ1-5; TRBD1 matches at 7 bases. From germline, CDR1 is ENHRY and CDR2 SYGVKD. The CDR3 contains 15 residues. V lost 6 bases to trimming and J lost 2 bases; unmatched junction nucleotides: 7. CDR3 DNA: TGTGCCATCAGCGAAGGACAGGAGGGCAATCAGCCCCAGCATTTT. Its translation: CAISEGQEGNQPQHF.

The chain links TRBV5-4 to TRBJ1-2; D is uncertain. There are 12 residues in the CDR3. Germline-derived CDR1 and CDR2 are SGHNT and YYREEE (reference sequence). The germline V and J ends were trimmed by 0 bases and 8 bases, with 8 bases remaining between them. CDR3 coding DNA: TGTGCCAGCAGCTTGGAACAGTGGGGCTACACCTTC. Translation gives CASSLEQWGYTF.

This chain joins TRBV5-1 and TRBJ1-1, with D possibly matching TRBD1 (6 bases). The CDR3 has 15 residues. V was trimmed by 0 bases and J by 3 bases, leaving 12 bases between them. CDR1 and CDR2 from the germline V gene are SGHRS and YFSETQ. The CDR3 DNA sequence: TGCGCCAGCAGCTTGGCCAAGGGGGTCGACACTGAAGCTTTCTTT. It yields the protein CASSLAKGVDTEAFF.

DNA of the CDR3: TGTGCCAGCACCAGGACAGAGCAGTTCTTC. Protein product: CASTRTEQFF. V is TRBV6-1 and J is TRBJ2-1; D might be TRBD1 (5 bases). Germline CDR1 and CDR2: MNHNS and SASEGT. This CDR3 region has 10 residues. Trimming shortened V by 7 bases and J by 10 bases, and 8 bases separated the two germline ends.

This chain joins TRBV5-1 and TRBJ2-1; 10 nucleotides align to TRBD2. Germline assignment: CDR1 SGHRS and CDR2 YFSETQ. V lost 3 bases to trimming and J lost 0 bases; unmatched junction nucleotides: 6. This CDR3 has 17 amino acids. CDR3 coding DNA: TGCGCCAGCAGCTCCTTAGCGGGGGGTAGCTCCTACAATGAGCAGTTCTTC. It yields the protein CASSSLAGGSSYNEQFF.

A few counts support this clone. The genes are TRBV19 and TRBJ2-5; D may be TRBD1 (5 bases). The V end lost 5 bases, the J end lost 2 bases, and 12 bases lay between the germline ends. CDR1 and CDR2 from the germline V gene are LNHDA and SQIVND (reference sequence). This CDR3 region has 14 residues. DNA of the CDR3: TGTGCCAGTAGTTCCGACAGAGTTCAAGAGACCCAGTACTTC. Its protein is CASSSDRVQETQYF.

The chain has TRBV18 and TRBJ2-7; 11 nucleotides match TRBD2. The CDR3 is 16 residues long. Germline CDR1 is KGHSH and CDR2 is LQKENI. V lost 6 bases to trimming and J lost 5 bases; unmatched junction nucleotides: 12. The CDR3, as DNA: TGTGCCAGCTCGCCGCTTATGACTAGCGGGATTAACGAGCAGTACTTC. This codes for CASSPLMTSGINEQYF.

V is TRBV12-5 and J is TRBJ1-2, with unresolved D. V was shortened by 7 bases and J by 3 bases, with 15 bases between the two germline ends. The germline gives CDR1 LGHNT, CDR2 FRNRAP. This CDR3 spans 14 amino acids. The CDR3 DNA reads TGTGCTAGTGAATTATCGGGTGGAGACTATGGCTACACCTTC. Protein sequence: CASELSGGDYGYTF. Together with reference TRBV12-5 and TRBJ1-2, the CDR3 gives the full variable domain: DARVTQTPRHKVTEMGQEVTMRCQPILGHNTVFWYRQTMMQGLELLAYFRNRAPLDDSGMPKDRFSAEMPDATLATLKIQPSEPRDSAVYFCASELSGGDYGYTFGSGTRLTVV.

CDR3 bases: TGTGCCAGCAGTTTACTCCCTAGCGGGAGCGAGACCCAGTACTTC. This gives the protein CASSLLPSGSETQYF. The V call is TRBV27, the J call TRBJ2-5; 10 nucleotides align to TRBD2. The CDR3 length is 15 residues. V trimming: 2 bases; J trimming: 5 bases; junction bases outside the gene matches: 5. Per germline, CDR1 MNHEY and CDR2 SMNVEV (reference sequence).